Below, 8 T cell receptor beta chains from the same sample are listed, as sequenced in a study of PD-1 blockade in classical Hodgkin lymphoma (dated by TCRdb to 2019 to 2021). The library was produced with the immunoSEQ multiplex PCR assay. TCRdb mirrors the immuneACCESS table, restricted to in-frame sequences. Some clones are absent from its copies; in checked studies, under half trace to an unresolved V gene, and the reason for the others is unknown. In this sample the table shows about 23,000 clones, more than 75% of which occur a single time. Around 25% of the sample comes from the top ten. According to the study, the label for this sample's time point signals: cycle 4 day 1 (C4D1), after more than five weeks of nivolumab. Every trial patient had relapsed following autologous stem cell transplantation, and prior brentuximab vedotin exposure was what differed among cohorts A, B and C. Sequenced here: peripheral blood mononuclear cells (PBMCs), sampled before the fourth cycle of nivolumab. These receptors were collected from a human donor with classical Hodgkin lymphoma.

The V gene is TRBV14, the J gene TRBJ1-2, with D unresolved. This CDR3 region has 13 residues. The germline V gene encodes CDR1 SGHDN and CDR2 FVKESK. The V and J ends lost 5 bases and 0 bases respectively, with 7 bases between them. CDR3 coding DNA: TGTGCCAGCAGCTTTTCATCTAACTATGGCTACACCTTC. Translation gives CASSFSSNYGYTF.

The chain couples TRBV19 to TRBJ1-5; D ambiguous. Deletions cut 5 bases from V and 4 bases from J, with 12 bases between. The CDR3 consists of 14 residues. Germline CDR1 reads LNHDA; CDR2 reads SQIVND (reference sequence). CDR3 amino acids: CASSRIQQNQPQHF. In DNA, the CDR3 is TGTGCCAGTAGTCGCATACAGCAGAATCAGCCCCAGCATTTT.

The chain joins TRBV11-2 to TRBJ2-7; D uncertain. V was shortened by 5 bases and J by 1 base, with 12 bases between the two germline ends. The CDR3 is 14 amino acids. In germline, CDR1 is SGHAT, CDR2 FQNNGV. CDR3: CASSQPRVSYEQYF. The CDR3 region has the DNA TGTGCCAGCAGCCAACCCCGGGTTTCCTACGAGCAGTACTTC.

The CDR3 is CASSHIWQRDREKLFF. The CDR3 nucleotides read TGTGCCAGCAGCCACATTTGGCAACGAGATAGGGAAAAACTGTTTTTT. The chain carries TRBV4-2 and TRBJ1-4; D is uncertain. Germline CDR1 LGHNA, CDR2 YNFKEQ. Trimming pared 3 bases from V and 8 bases from J, leaving 19 bases between. This CDR3 comprises 16 residues.

The J gene is TRBJ2-5, the V gene TRBV29-1; D remains unclear. This CDR3 spans 10 amino acids. The germline V gene encodes CDR1 SQVTM and CDR2 ANQGSEA. Trimming removed 7 bases from V and 3 bases from J, with 6 bases in between. The CDR3: CSGREETQYF. DNA of the CDR3: TGCAGCGGAAGAGAAGAGACCCAGTACTTC.

The CDR3 nucleotides read TGTGCCAGTAGTCAGAGGGGGGATTCACCCCTCCACTTT. It encodes CASSQRGDSPLHF. The rearrangement links TRBV19 to TRBJ1-6, with a tentative D call TRBD1 (6 bases). The CDR3 sequence is 13 residues long. The germline V gene has CDR1 LNHDA and CDR2 SQIVND (reference sequence). V was cut by 5 bases and J by 8 bases, with 10 bases left in between.

The chain has TRBV10-3 and TRBJ1-1; D is unresolved. The germline V gene has CDR1 ENHRY and CDR2 SYGVKD. Trimming took 0 bases from V and 3 from J, leaving 2 bases between them. The CDR3 consists of 12 residues. The CDR3 sequence: CAISESHTEAFF. CDR3 DNA: TGTGCCATCAGTGAGTCGCACACTGAAGCTTTCTTT.

The chain combines TRBV5-8 with TRBJ1-6; D is ambiguous. Germline V CDR1 and CDR2: SGHTS, YDEGEE. The ends were cut back, 5 bases at V and 0 bases at J, with 12 bases in the middle. This CDR3 is built from 16 residues. The chain's CDR3 is CASSQDWSSYNSPLHF. The CDR3, as DNA: TGTGCCAGCAGTCAGGACTGGAGCTCCTATAATTCACCCCTCCACTTT.